Following are 4 T cell receptor beta chains from one sample sequenced in a study of cytomegalovirus exposure and HLA in healthy donors. It was with 60 Vbeta and 13 Jbeta primers that the PCR ran. Here immunoSEQ multiplex PCR was the method, and the copy in TCRdb shows in-frame clones only, minus some. Here the sample spans 200,000 or so clones, approximately 78% being singletons. The sample was PBMCs. The receptors originated from a woman in her forties or fifties in good health and CMV-seropositive.

V usage is TRBV5-1 and J usage is TRBJ2-7; TRBD1 matches at 11 bases. CDR1 and CDR2 from the germline V gene are SGHRS and YFSETQ. V lost 5 bases and J lost 7; bases outside the gene matches: 14. This CDR3 contains 16 residues. The CDR3 coding sequence is TGCGCCAGCAGTTTTGCTCTCGGGACAGGGGGTCGGGAGCAGTACTTC. Translated: CASSFALGTGGREQYF.

The chain employs TRBV6-6 and TRBJ1-2, with 9 bases identical to TRBD1. The CDR3 runs to 14 residues. The V segment lost 2 bases and the J segment 4 bases; nucleotides outside the gene matches: 2. The germline V gene encodes CDR1 MNHNY and CDR2 SVGAGI (reference sequence). For the CDR3, the DNA is TGTGCCAGCAGTTACCGACAGGGGGGCTATGGCTACACCTTC. Encoded protein: CASSYRQGGYGYTF.

This chain joins TRBV5-4 and TRBJ1-6; no clear D gene. V lost 4 bases and J lost 6, with 14 bases in between. CDR1 and CDR2 (germline): SGHNT, YYREEE (reference sequence). CDR3 length: 15 residues. The CDR3 sequence is CASSLDPGGNSPLHF. Written as DNA, the CDR3 is TGTGCCAGCAGCCTCGACCCCGGAGGTAATTCACCCCTCCACTTT.

The J gene is TRBJ1-1, the V gene TRBV5-1; D may be TRBD1 (5 bases). The CDR3 is made up of 14 amino acids. Germline CDR1 SGHRS, CDR2 YFSETQ. V lost 4 bases, J lost 5 bases, and 15 bases lay in between. DNA of the CDR3: TGCGCCAGCAGCCCTGACAGCGAAGGGACTGAAGCTTTCTTT. It is translated as CASSPDSEGTEAFF. Together with reference TRBV5-1 and TRBJ1-1, the CDR3 gives the full variable domain: KAGVTQTPRYLIKTRGQQVTLSCSPISGHRSVSWYQQTPGQGLQFLFEYFSETQRNKGNFPGRFSGRQFSNSRSEMNVSTLELGDSALYLCASSPDSEGTEAFFGQGTRLTVV.